Listed below are T cell receptor beta chains from one sample, sequenced in a study of CD8+CD57+ T cells in acquired aplastic anemia. TCRdb re-derived calls from the reads in MiXCR, one entry per CDR3 protein. The data contain 55,000 to 60,000 distinct CDR3 sequences, around 50% of them singletons. Sequencing was done on a sample of sorted CD4+, CD8+, or CD8+CD57+ T cells (not recorded which) from PBMCs. Source of these receptors: a human donor with aplastic anemia. CDR3s include the opening cysteine and the closing phenylalanine or tryptophan. D genes are given only for firm matches. Size is stated for part of the rows, as once, few or many counts, or as a class when the clone is expanded.

D	V	J	size	CDR3	DNA
NA	TRBV29-1	TRBJ2-5	NA	CSVEDLREETQYF	TGCAGCGTTGAAGATCTCAGGGAAGAGACCCAGTACTTC
NA	TRBV2	TRBJ1-6	NA	CASGTGFNSPLHF	TGTGCCAGCGGTACGGGTTTTAATTCACCCCTCCACTTT
NA	TRBV28	TRBJ1-5	many	CASTLEGFGSNQPQHF	TGTGCCAGCACCTTGGAGGGGTTCGGGAGCAATCAGCCCCAGCATTTT
NA	TRBV5-4	TRBJ2-1	many	CASSLWGLYNEQFF	TGTGCCAGCAGCTTGTGGGGCCTCTACAATGAGCAGTTCTTC
NA	TRBV20-1	TRBJ2-3	NA	CSARVVTRKSSTDTQYF	TGCAGTGCTAGAGTCGTGACGCGAAAGTCAAGCACAGATACGCAGTATTTT
NA	TRBV10-2	TRBJ2-5	NA	CASIGGGETQYF	TGCGCCAGTATAGGGGGGGGGGAGACCCAGTACTTC
NA	TRBV20-1	TRBJ2-2	many	CSAREGGPRSLNSGELFF	TGCAGTGCTAGGGAGGGGGGGCCCCGGTCCCTGAACTCCGGGGAGCTGTTTTTT
TRBD1	TRBV2	TRBJ1-3	NA	CASRRQGGAGNTIYF	TGTGCCAGCAGGCGACAGGGCGGCGCGGGAAACACCATATATTTT
TRBD1	TRBV20-1	TRBJ2-7	NA	CSAREDGTGGVYEQYF	TGCAGTGCTAGAGAGGACGGGACAGGGGGCGTCTACGAGCAGTACTTC
NA	TRBV7-2	TRBJ2-2	many	CASSFTADGELFF	TGTGCCAGCAGCTTCACAGCGGATGGGGAGCTGTTTTTT
NA	TRBV2	TRBJ1-1	NA	CEVRRGLQTVMNTEAFF	TGTGAAGTAAGACGTGGACTGCAAACAGTTATGAACACTGAAGCTTTCTTT
NA	TRBV11-1	TRBJ2-7	NA	CASSLEGTGAPEGEQYF	TGTGCCAGCAGCTTAGAGGGGACCGGGGCCCCGGAAGGCGAGCAGTACTTC
NA	TRBV29-1	TRBJ2-2	NA	CSVAVANTGELFF	TGCAGCGTTGCGGTAGCTAACACCGGGGAGCTGTTTTTT
TRBD1	TRBV9	TRBJ1-1	NA	CASSVGQGGTEAFF	TGTGCCAGCAGCGTAGGGCAGGGGGGGACTGAAGCTTTCTTT
TRBD1	TRBV5-6	TRBJ1-5	many	CASSAGQGNQPQHF	TGTGCCAGCAGCGCGGGACAGGGAAATCAGCCCCAGCATTTT
NA	TRBV6-4	TRBJ1-1	NA	CASSVGGENTEAFF	TGTGCCAGCAGTGTTGGTGGCGAGAACACTGAAGCTTTCTTT
NA	TRBV19	TRBJ1-6	medium-sized	CASSIGRQDNSPLHF	TGTGCCAGTAGTATCGGGCGACAGGATAATTCACCCCTCCACTTT
TRBD1	TRBV18	TRBJ2-7	many	CASSLGQAHEQYF	TGTGCCAGCTCACTCGGACAGGCCCACGAGCAGTACTTC
NA	TRBV13	TRBJ2-7	many	CASSWGRQYEQYF	TGTGCCAGCAGCTGGGGGAGGCAGTACGAGCAGTACTTC
TRBD1	TRBV29-1	TRBJ1-1	NA	CSVVGRQGAISMNTEAFF	TGCAGCGTTGTAGGTCGACAGGGCGCGATATCAATGAACACTGAAGCGTTCTTT
NA	TRBV5-1	TRBJ2-1	NA	CASSPLPRGAGGEQFF	TGCGCCAGCAGCCCGCTCCCACGGGGCGCCGGGGGTGAGCAGTTCTTC
NA	TRBV19	TRBJ1-4	many	CASSIRDWGEKLFF	TGTGCCAGTAGTATCCGGGACTGGGGTGAAAAACTGTTTTTT
TRBD1	TRBV19	TRBJ2-1	NA	CASSWTGQINEQFF	TGTGCCAGTAGTTGGACAGGGCAGATCAATGAGCAGTTCTTC
NA	TRBV24-1	TRBJ2-1	NA	CATSDTYNEQFF	TGTGCCACCAGTGATACCTACAATGAGCAGTTCTTC
NA	TRBV20-1	TRBJ1-2	few	CSARVAIFLCANYGYTF	TGCAGTGCTAGAGTGGCTATATTCTTATGTGCTAACTATGGCTACACCTTC
NA	TRBV5-1	TRBJ2-7	NA	CASSLVQGGVLWEQYF	TGCGCCAGCAGCTTGGTCCAGGGCGGGGTCCTCTGGGAGCAGTACTTC
NA	TRBV29-1	TRBJ1-2	NA	CSVVRGGGYTF	TGCAGCGTTGTAAGGGGTGGTGGCTACACCTTC
NA	TRBV28	TRBJ1-3	many	CASSPSGGNTIYF	TGTGCCAGCAGCCCGAGTGGAGGAAACACCATATATTTT
NA	TRBV9	TRBJ1-6	many	CASSLGRTYNSPLHF	TGTGCCAGCAGCCTGGGGAGGACCTATAATTCACCCCTCCACTTT
NA	TRBV29-1	TRBJ1-2	NA	CSVDDGPYGYTF	TGCAGCGTTGACGACGGACCTTATGGCTACACCTTC
NA	TRBV10-3	TRBJ1-5	NA	CAISTNKGNQPQHF	TGTGCCATCAGTACCAATAAGGGTAATCAGCCCCAGCATTTT
TRBD1	TRBV27	TRBJ2-5	many	CASAGTGGAVEETQYF	TGTGCCAGCGCCGGGACAGGGGGCGCGGTAGAAGAGACCCAGTACTTC
NA	TRBV12-3/TRBV12-4	TRBJ2-7	NA	CASSPGAEQYF	TGTGCCAGCAGCCCAGGGGCCGAGCAGTACTTC
TRBD1	TRBV7-8	TRBJ1-2	NA	CASSFGTDNYGYTF	TGTGCCAGCAGCTTTGGGACAGATAACTATGGCTACACCTTC
NA	TRBV2	TRBJ1-6	NA	CASSLEGRNSPLHF	TGTGCCAGCAGTTTGGAGGGGCGAAATTCACCCCTCCACTTT
NA	TRBV24-1	TRBJ2-1	NA	CATSDLLGNEQFF	TGTGCCACCAGTGATTTGCTGGGCAATGAGCAGTTCTTC
TRBD1	TRBV7-6	TRBJ1-6	NA	CASSLGDRGLNSPLHF	TGTGCCAGCAGCTTAGGGGACAGGGGGCTTAATTCACCCCTCCACTTT